The clone carrying this TCR beta chain is classed as medium-sized. Its target is not known. Clones were sequenced by immunoSEQ multiplex PCR, and TCRdb holds only the in-frame ones, with some missing. This table has about 28,000 clones, roughly 90% appearing once. Latent tuberculosis screening used tuberculin skin test and IGRA at entry. This CDR3 comprises 15 residues. Trimming cost V 0 bases and J 2 bases, with 10 bases left between them. Germline V gene lookup returns CDR1 MNHNS and CDR2 SASEGT. This record belongs to a study of T cells in tuberculosis. Turning to the study itself: IGRA-negative adolescents, IGRA-positive adolescents with latent tuberculosis and adults with active tuberculosis formed this South African cohort.

Study results and caveats: Active tuberculosis TCR-alpha repertoires lay closer to GMM-specific TCRs than IGRA-negative controls, suggesting clonal expansion. Smaller alpha distances in active tuberculosis partly reflected shorter CDR3-alpha lengths.

This TCR came from a donor between 10 and 35 years old with latent tuberculosis or without tuberculosis infection. Sequencing was performed on PBMCs. This rearrangement joins TRBV6-1 to TRBJ2-5; weak D call: TRBD1 (6 bases). The CDR3 spells CASSEAVGGQETQYF. CDR3 coding DNA: TGTGCCAGCAGTGAAGCGGTAGGGGGACAAGAGACCCAGTACTTC.